This T cell receptor beta chain was identified during a study of blood T cell repertoires in COVID-19. Profiling relied on immunoSEQ multiplex PCR, and the TCRdb table lists in-frame clones only, not all of them. The sample holds approximately 390,000 clones, 87% seen once. CDR1 is SEHNR, CDR2 FQNEAQ, per germline (reference sequence). This CDR3 is built from 11 residues. Trimming took off 10 bases at V and 11 bases at J, with 17 bases between the two ends. Recruitment covered about two dozen US areas and drew participants whose ages spanned roughly 18 to 100 years. Two negative PCRs, clearance, or symptom resolution were required of recovered Cohort 3 donors.

This TCR derives from a woman in her fifties or sixties who had recovered from COVID-19. The chain uses TRBV7-9 and TRBJ1-1, with unresolved D. Sequenced: PBMCs or T cells enriched from blood (not recorded which). The CDR3 spells CAIRPGVGAFF. CDR3 nucleotides: TGTGCCATCCGCCCCGGGGTAGGGGCTTTCTTT.